The present TCR beta chain was sequenced within a study of T cells in women clearing cervical HPV infection. Study at large: Cases' blood sampling followed lesion detection by median roughly five months (90 to 200).

To note about this clone: Its specificity is not known. With the read ending 3 residues before the CDR3 end, the germline J gene is used to fill in that end.

V lost 0 bases and J lost 7, with 11 bases in between. The germline gives CDR1 SGHKS, CDR2 YYEKEE (reference sequence). This CDR3 is built from 14 residues. The method was immunoSEQ multiplex PCR; TCRdb's version includes in-frame clones alone and lacks a portion of them. The ten top clones account for roughly 17%, within a sample of 25,000 to 35,000 clones. General observations from the study: A classifier using richness and V gene abundances reached an AUC of around 0.81.

Cervical HPV DNA detected by MY09/MY11 PCR, typed by dot-blot. Sequences were obtained from blood buffy coat. The chain couples TRBV5-5 to TRBJ2-1; D is uncertain. The clonotype comes from a woman aged 18 to 69 with a cervical HPV16 infection that either progressed to CIN3+ or cleared (not recorded which). The chain's CDR3 is CASSLVRAQNEQFF. The sequenced CDR3 bases are TGTGCCAGCAGCTTGGTAAGGGCGCAGAATGAG.